These 9 T cell receptor beta chains were sequenced from one sample in a study of blood T cells in healthy people across ages. Together with a sample-barcoded 5' primer, a J-beta primer mix was included in a second PCR lasting roughly 6 to 12 cycles. Each CDR3 protein is one row after TCRdb ran MiXCR on the 5' RACE reads. The sample holds about 1,600,000 distinct CDR3 sequences, around two fifths seen once. The sequencing sample was made of blood. These receptors all come from a woman aged 18-29 years in good health.

This clonotype was observed a few times. The rearrangement uses TRBV6-2 or TRBV6-3 and TRBJ1-6, with a tentative D call TRBD1 (5 bases). With 5 bases removed from V and 0 bases from J, the gap between germline ends came to 14 bases. The CDR3 is 17 residues long. Germline V lookup: CDR1 MNHEY, CDR2 SVGEGT. CDR3 amino acids: CASSRPTASSYNSPLHF. CDR3 nucleotides: TGTGCCAGCAGTCGCCCGACAGCGAGCTCCTATAATTCACCCCTCCACTTT.

This clonotype was detected only a few times. This sequence joins TRBV4-2 and TRBJ1-2; D unresolved. The CDR3 loop spans 14 amino acids. Germline CDR1 reads LGHNA; CDR2 reads YNFKEQ. The V end was cut by 3 bases, the J end by 4 bases, with 12 bases between. The CDR3 here is CASSQMDSIYGYTF. DNA of the CDR3: TGTGCCAGCAGCCAGATGGACTCCATCTATGGCTACACCTTC.

The rearrangement uses TRBV29-1 and TRBJ1-4; no clear D gene. This CDR3 spans 13 amino acids. Germline V gene sequence: CDR1 SQVTM, CDR2 ANQGSEA. V was shortened by 4 bases and J by 5 bases, with 11 bases between the two germline ends. The CDR3 DNA reads as TGCAGCGTTGGTGGCAGGTTGAATGAAAAACTGTTTTTT. It is translated as CSVGGRLNEKLFF.

This clonotype was counted at least ten times. The chain carries TRBV15 and TRBJ1-2; 8 nucleotides line up with TRBD1. Trimming cost V 0 bases and J 5 bases; bases outside gene matches: 5. CDR3 length equals 15 residues. Germline-derived CDR1 and CDR2 are LNHNV and YYDKDF (reference sequence). The CDR3 protein is CATSRDQGAGYGYTF. CDR3 nucleotide sequence: TGTGCCACCAGCAGAGATCAGGGGGCGGGGTATGGCTACACCTTC.

This clonotype was seen a few times. The chain employs TRBV3-1 and TRBJ2-3, with 8 bases matching TRBD2. Germline assignment: CDR1 LGHDT and CDR2 YNNKEL (reference sequence). The CDR3 is 12 residues long. Unmatched junction bases numbered 2, after V lost 8 bases and J lost 4 bases. This CDR3 reads CASGLAADTQYF. The CDR3 nucleotides read TGTGCCAGCGGACTAGCCGCAGATACGCAGTATTTT.

The V and J genes are TRBV2 and TRBJ2-7; TRBD1 might be the D (7 bases). V shed 6 bases and J shed 4 bases, with 19 bases lying between them. Germline CDR1 SNHLY, CDR2 FYNNEI. This CDR3 is 15 amino acids long. CDR3 amino acids: CASSGRQGGMYEQYF. The CDR3 DNA reads TGTGCCAGCAGCGGGAGACAGGGAGGAATGTACGAGCAGTACTTC. The whole variable domain, remainder taken from reference TRBV2 and TRBJ2-7, is EPEVTQTPSHQVTQMGQEVILRCVPISNHLYFYWYRQILGQKVEFLVSFYNNEISEKSEIFDDQFSVERPDGSNFTLKIRSTKLEDSAMYFCASSGRQGGMYEQYFGPGTRLTVT.

With respect to this clonotype: A much larger clone lies one base from this, so it may be a read error. The chain is built from TRBV2 and TRBJ2-2; D might be TRBD1 (5 bases). V lost 4 bases to trimming and J lost 0 bases, with 6 bases between them. The CDR3 contains 14 residues. From germline, CDR1 is SNHLY and CDR2 FYNNEI. This CDR3 is CASSGTSNTGELFF. The CDR3 DNA reads TGTGCCAGCAGTGGGACATCGAACACCGGGGAGCTGTTTTTT.

The rearrangement uses TRBV6-2 or TRBV6-3 and TRBJ2-5, with TRBD2 matching over 7 bases. Trimming cost V 5 bases and J 2 bases; bases outside gene matches: 8. Germline CDR1 and CDR2: MNHEY and SVGEGT. The CDR3 sequence is 15 residues long. The CDR3 is CASSGGSSGQETQYF. In nucleotides, the CDR3 is TGTGCCAGCAGTGGGGGATCTAGCGGACAAGAGACCCAGTACTTC.

The chain carries TRBV24-1 and TRBJ1-4; TRBD1 aligns across 7 bases. V was clipped by 9 bases and J by 5 bases; unmatched bases: 5. This CDR3 region has 13 residues. The germline V gene has CDR1 KGHDR and CDR2 SFDVKD. The CDR3 DNA follows: TGTGCCACCCCGGACAGGAAAAATGAAAAACTGTTTTTT. This encodes CATPDRKNEKLFF.